The TCR beta chain under discussion was sequenced for a study of cytomegalovirus exposure and HLA in healthy donors. The V gene's germline CDR1 is MDHEN and CDR2 SYDVKM. Trimming took 3 bases from V and 4 from J, leaving 13 bases between them. The CDR3 covers 15 residues. The PCR employed 60 Vbeta primers together with 13 Jbeta primers. TCRdb's copy holds only in-frame clones and misses some; the assay was immunoSEQ multiplex PCR. The top ten clones hold approximately 2.9% of a sample with over 150,000 clones, 60% to 85% of them seen once. J is TRBJ1-5 and V is TRBV28, with D possibly being TRBD1 (6 bases). The origin of this receptor is a male donor in good health and CMV-seronegative. The sequencing input was PBMCs. The CDR3 DNA reads TGTGCCAGCAGTTTTCGGGGGGCCGGGAATCAGCCCCAGCATTTT. As protein: CASSFRGAGNQPQHF. The full variable domain, with the rest looked up from reference TRBV28 and TRBJ1-5, is DVKVTQSSRYLVKRTGEKVFLECVQDMDHENMFWYRQDPGLGLRLIYFSYDVKMKEKGDIPEGYSVSREKKERFSLILESASTNQTSMYLCASSFRGAGNQPQHFGDGTRLSIL.